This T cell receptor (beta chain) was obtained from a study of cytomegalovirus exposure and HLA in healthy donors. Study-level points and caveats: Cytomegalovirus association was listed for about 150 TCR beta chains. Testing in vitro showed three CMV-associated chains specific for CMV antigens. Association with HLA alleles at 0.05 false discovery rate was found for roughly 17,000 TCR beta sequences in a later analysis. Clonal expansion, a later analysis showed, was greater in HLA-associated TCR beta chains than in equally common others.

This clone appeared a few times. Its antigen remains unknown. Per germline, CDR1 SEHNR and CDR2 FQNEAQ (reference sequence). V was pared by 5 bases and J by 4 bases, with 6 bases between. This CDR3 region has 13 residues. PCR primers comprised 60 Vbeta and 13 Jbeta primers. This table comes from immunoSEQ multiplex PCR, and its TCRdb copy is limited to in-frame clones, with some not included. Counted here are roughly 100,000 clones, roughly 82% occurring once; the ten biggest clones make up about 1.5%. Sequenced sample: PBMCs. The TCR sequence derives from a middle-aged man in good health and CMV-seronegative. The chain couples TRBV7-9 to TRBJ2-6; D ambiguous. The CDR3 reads CASSTYGANVLTF. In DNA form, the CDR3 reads TGTGCCAGCAGCACCTACGGGGCCAACGTCCTGACTTTC.